This TCR beta chain was captured in a study of HIV-infected children after antiretroviral therapy interruption. Turning to the study itself: Interruption-arm samples span weeks 0, 12, interruption end (24 or 48), and about 3 years post-study.

The CDR3 loop spans 15 amino acids. Germline values: CDR1 WSHSY, CDR2 SAAADI. V lost 7 bases to trimming and J lost 9 bases, with 23 bases between them. This clonotype has only a few counts. Antigen: not known. RNA-based 3' RACE libraries used unique molecular identifiers. TCRdb passed the 3' RACE reads through MiXCR, listing each CDR3 protein once. The sample gives fewer than 45,000 distinct CDR3 sequences, 6.5% of which show up once; more than 0.75% is in the top ten. Treatment of the sample: PENTA 11 planned treatment interruption arm or continuous ART arm. Naive CD4+ CD45RA+ CD45RO- T cells were FACS-sorted from thawed PBMCs. Study-wide results and caveats: By the end of treatment interruption, naive CD4+ clonality (Gini) increased.

The receptor was derived from a pool of human donors with HIV. This specimen consisted of CD45RA+ CD4+ T cells from PBMCs, pooled from several time points, obtained from a donor given antiretroviral therapy, either interrupted or continuous. Subset indicated: naive CD4+ CD45RA+ CD45RO- T cells. The chain has TRBV10-2 and TRBJ2-3; TRBD2 might be the D (6 bases). CDR3 coding DNA: TGCGCCAGCAATCATCTAGCGCTCCCAATCGGAACGCAGTATTTT. This codes for CASNHLALPIGTQYF.